This T cell receptor (beta chain) was retrieved from a study of vaccination and CD4 T cells after COVID-19. About the research overall: Overlapping spike peptides of SARS-CoV-2, HCoV-NL63, HCoV-OC43 and HCoV-229E stimulated the cells.

Regarding this clonotype: Its cognate antigen is unknown.

Cultured CD4+ T-cell DNA underwent Oncomine TCR Beta short-read sequencing. In TCRdb, the PCR reads were re-called with MiXCR into one record per CDR3 protein. The repertoire has some 22,000 distinct CDR3 sequences, 62% of them found once; the top ten carry more than 20%. The treatment denotes: approximately 9-day PBMC culture with coronavirus spike peptide pools or control peptides (ViraFEST assay). The V and J ends lost 6 bases and 0 bases respectively, with 12 bases between them. This CDR3 contains 15 residues. Germline CDR1 and CDR2: WSHSY and SAAADI. The chain couples TRBV10-2 to TRBJ1-3; D gene unclear. The material was CD4+ T cells from blood, cultured in vitro, obtained before SARS-CoV-2 vaccination. The receptor's source is a human donor who received a COVID-19 vaccine. The DNA for the CDR3 is TGCGCCAGCAGCCGAACGGCGGACTCTGGAAACACCATATATTTT. Protein product: CASSRTADSGNTIYF.